These T cell receptor beta chains were read from a single sample in a study of cytomegalovirus exposure and HLA in healthy donors. Libraries were prepared by immunoSEQ multiplex PCR; TCRdb keeps only in-frame clonotypes and omits some of them. The profile shows 200,000 or so clones, approximately 87% of them singletons. The specimen sequenced was PBMCs. Source of these receptors: a young woman in good health and CMV-seronegative. Each CDR3 is given with its conserved first and last residue. Fields, in order: J gene, V gene, D gene, clone size, CDR3 length, CDR3 DNA, CDR3 protein. The D gene is left open where the match is weak. Clone size is given for some rows only: seen once, a few or many times, or a class if the clone is expanded.

TRBJ2-3	TRBV4-2	TRBD2	few	17	TGTGCCAGCAGCCAAGGACAAGCGGGAGGCCAGCTATCCCCTACGCTTTTT	CASSQGQAGGQLSPTLF
TRBJ2-1	TRBV7-2	.	.	16	TGTGCCAGCAGCTTAGCCCCCGCTAAGGGAGGCAATGAGCAGTTCTTC	CASSLAPAKGGNEQFF
TRBJ2-1	TRBV6-5	.	.	15	TGTGCCAGCAGTTCGGACTACCGTTACTCCAATGAGCAGTTCTTC	CASSSDYRYSNEQFF
TRBJ2-3	TRBV7-2	.	.	15	TGTGCCAGCAGCTTAGCGGGGGGGCCCGTGGAGACGCAGTATTTT	CASSLAGGPVETQYF
TRBJ1-4	TRBV19	.	.	14	TGTGCCAGTAGTAAACAGGCGGTGATTGAAAAACTGTTTTTT	CASSKQAVIEKLFF
TRBJ1-5	TRBV6-5	.	.	15	TGTGCCAGCAGTTACGACGACAGCCCGAGATGGCCCCAGCATTTT	CASSYDDSPRWPQHF
TRBJ1-4	TRBV5-1	TRBD1	once	17	TGCGCCAGCAGCTTGGTTCTCGGACAGGGGGCTAATGAAAAACTGTTTTTT	CASSLVLGQGANEKLFF
TRBJ1-2	TRBV25-1	.	.	14	TGTGCCAGCAGTGAATATGGACCGAACTATGGCTACACCTTC	CASSEYGPNYGYTF
TRBJ1-5	TRBV30	TRBD1	once	13	TGTGCCTGGAGTGACAGGGGGCATCAGCCCCAGCATTTT	CAWSDRGHQPQHF
TRBJ2-7	TRBV29-1	.	.	15	TGCAGCGTTGAGGGGAGTAAAGGGGTCCCGAGAGAGCAGTACTTC	CSVEGSKGVPREQYF
TRBJ1-2	TRBV4-1	.	.	16	TGCGCCAGCAGCCAAGTAGGAGCTGCGGCAAACTATGGCTACACCTTC	CASSQVGAAANYGYTF
TRBJ2-5	TRBV10-2	.	.	12	TGCGCCAGCTCAGATCAGATCGGGACCCAGTACTTC	CASSDQIGTQYF
TRBJ2-7	TRBV10-1	.	once	15	TGCGCCAGCAGTGGTCATGGGCTACAACCAAACGAGCAGTACTTC	CASSGHGLQPNEQYF
TRBJ2-2	TRBV15	.	.	15	TGTGCCACCAGCGGGGCGTTGGGTTACACCGGGGAGCTGTTTTTT	CATSGALGYTGELFF
TRBJ2-1	TRBV11-3	TRBD1	.	15	TGTGCCAGCAGCTCCCAGGGGGCGGCCGCCACTGAGCAGTTCTTC	CASSSQGAAATEQFF
TRBJ2-1	TRBV9	.	.	12	TGTGCCAGCAGCGTAGGACCCTATGAGCAGTTCTTC	CASSVGPYEQFF